This passage covers 3 T cell receptor beta chains from one sample sequenced in a study of spatial heterogeneity in lung cancer. Findings and caveats of the study: It was found that expanded intratumoral alpha and beta TCR counts tracked tumor mutation counts.

No antigen has been assigned to these receptors. Time point: sample taken at primary tumor resection. Each CDR3 protein is one row after TCRdb ran MiXCR on the 5' RACE reads. Among 8,000 to 9,500 distinct CDR3 sequences, about 2.7% were seen once, and the ten largest hold about an eighth. Sequencing used lung tumor tissue, obtained at surgery. All receptors come from a male donor with early-stage non-small cell lung cancer.

This clonotype has just a few counts. The V and J genes are TRBV9 and TRBJ1-6; D might be TRBD1 (5 bases). Germline V CDR1 and CDR2: SGDLS, YYNGEE. V lost 0 bases and J 10 bases, leaving 11 bases between the germline ends. The CDR3 is made up of 14 amino acids. The CDR3: CASSVEGNRSPLHF. The CDR3 nucleotides are TGTGCCAGCAGCGTAGAAGGCAACAGGTCACCCCTCCACTTT.

This clonotype was counted many times. This sequence joins TRBV7-9 and TRBJ1-2, with TRBD1 identical over 7 bases. This CDR3 has 13 residues. The ends lost 5 bases at V and 11 bases at J; junction bases unmatched: 11. Germline V gene sequence: CDR1 SEHNR, CDR2 FQNEAQ (reference sequence). The CDR3: CASSRGGEQRYTF. CDR3 DNA: TGTGCCAGCAGCCGAGGGGGCGAACAGAGGTACACCTTC.

This clonotype rates as medium-sized. The chain employs TRBV4-2 and TRBJ1-6, with 8 bases lining up with TRBD1. This CDR3 spans 15 amino acids. The germline gives CDR1 LGHNA, CDR2 YNFKEQ. With V trimmed by 6 bases and J by 6 bases, 7 bases remained unmatched. The CDR3 loop reads CASRRTGGGNSPLHF. CDR3 DNA: TGTGCCAGCAGGCGCACAGGGGGTGGTAATTCACCCCTCCACTTT.